The present TCR beta chain was sequenced within a study of T cells after yellow fever vaccination. Turning to the study itself: With SMART-Seq v4 Ultra Low Input, the fractions containing low cell numbers were prepared. Notes on the study in general: Post-booster repertoires again held most primary-vaccination clones (about 96% CD4, around 90% CD8). It was a small share of clonotypes that appeared in both CD4 and CD8 compartments.

Making TCR cDNA involved 5'RACE template switching, which added UMIs and a universal primer site. TCRdb re-derived calls from the 5' RACE reads in MiXCR, one entry per CDR3 protein. The repertoire has 300,000 to 400,000 distinct CDR3 sequences, 8.7% of them found once; the top ten carry roughly 18%. Germline CDR1 and CDR2: LGHNA and YSLEER. Trimming took off 0 bases at V and 14 bases at J, with 14 bases between the two ends. This CDR3 has 14 residues. Points on this clonotype: Its antigen is unknown.

The specimen was PBMCs, collected on the day of the first yellow fever vaccination. The source of this sequence is a man aged 18 to 29 who received the YFV17D yellow fever vaccine. V is TRBV4-3 and J is TRBJ1-6, with D unresolved. Here the CDR3 DNA reads TGCGCCAGCAGCCAAGATGGCACGGGATTATCCCTCCACTTT. Translation: CASSQDGTGLSLHF.